This TCR beta chain was captured by sequencing in a study of cytomegalovirus exposure and HLA in healthy donors. The protocol was immunoSEQ multiplex PCR, while the TCRdb copy is restricted to in-frame clones and leaves out a portion. The sample has 150,000 to 200,000 clones, around 87% seen once. The trim removed 7 bases at V and 3 bases at J, leaving 4 bases unmatched. This CDR3 is 13 amino acids long. Germline assignment: CDR1 ENHRY and CDR2 SYGVKD. Sequenced: PBMCs. The chain employs TRBV10-3 and TRBJ1-1; 8 bases line up with TRBD1. The receptor was derived from a woman aged 30 to 39 in good health and CMV-seronegative. CDR3 residues: CAITSQGDTEAFF. CDR3 in DNA: TGTGCCATCACCTCACAGGGGGACACTGAAGCTTTCTTT.